Listed here are 28 T cell receptor beta chains from one sample, sequenced in a study of T cell clonality in common variable immunodeficiency. Notes on the study in general: In common variable immunodeficiency, TCR beta chains reportedly carried fewer deletions and N-nucleotide insertions.

No cognate antigen is known for these TCRs. The repertoire was sequenced with immunoSEQ multiplex PCR; TCRdb's copy has only in-frame clones and lacks some. This repertoire holds 25,000 to 30,000 clones, and none appear only once. Sequencing input: peripheral blood mononuclear cells. Receptor source: a human donor with common variable immunodeficiency.

Remarks on this clone: The read comes to an end 3 residues before the CDR3 does, leaving the germline J gene to fill in the end. The sample holds other DNA sequences that translate to the same CDR3. The chain combines TRBV18 with TRBJ2-5; 13 bases fit TRBD2. The CDR3 is 16 residues long. The junction had 8 bases not matched to a gene; V was cut back by 6 bases and J by 4 bases. CDR1 and CDR2 from the germline V gene are KGHSH and LQKENI. The CDR3 DNA, read in part, is TGTGCCAGCTCTCCGACTAGCGGGGGGCGGGGAGAGACC. It specifies CASSPTSGGRGET. The entire CDR3 protein reads CASSPTSGGRGETQYF. The full variable domain, rest sourced from reference TRBV18 and TRBJ2-5, is NAGVMQNPRHLVRRRGQEARLRCSPMKGHSHVYWYRQLPEEGLKFMVYLQKENIIDESGMPKERFSAEFPKEGPSILRIQQVVRGDSAAYFCASSPTSGGRGETQYFGPGTRLLVL.

There are a few counts of this clone. The DNA ends 3 residues before the CDR3 does, and the rest of the CDR3 is filled in from the germline J gene. J is TRBJ1-3 and V is TRBV19; possibly TRBD1 for D (5 bases). Germline CDR1 LNHDA, CDR2 SQIVND (reference sequence). Trimming removed 9 bases at V and 8 bases at J, with 14 bases between. The CDR3 runs 12 residues. Partial CDR3 DNA: TGTGCCAGCTGCGAGGGGCAGGACACC. Its translation is CASCEGQDT. The whole CDR3 region reads CASCEGQDTIYF.

This clone came up many times. The DNA ends 3 residues before the CDR3 does, and the rest of the CDR3 is filled in from the germline J gene. The V call is TRBV20-1, the J call TRBJ1-5; TRBD1 agrees at 8 bases. The CDR3 contains 13 residues. Trimming took 5 bases from V and 2 from J; bases not matched to a gene: 2. Germline V gene lookup returns CDR1 DFQATT and CDR2 SNEGSKA (reference sequence). The covered CDR3 bases are TGCAGTGCTTTGACAGGGGGCAATCAGCCC. It is translated as CSALTGGNQP. The whole CDR3 reads CSALTGGNQPQHF.

In this sample, this clone turned up many times. The CDR3 end falls 3 residues outside the read, so it is completed with the germline J gene. The chain links TRBV19 to TRBJ1-1; D ambiguous. The CDR3 loop spans 14 amino acids. Trimming removed 5 bases from V and 1 base from J, with 11 bases in between. Germline V gene data show CDR1 as LNHDA and CDR2 as SQIVND (reference sequence). The CDR3 sequence is CASSPPTGNTEAFF. The CDR3 DNA, read in part, is TGTGCCAGTAGTCCCCCGACGGGGAACACTGAA.

This clone was picked up many times. The observed sequence ends 3 residues before the CDR3 terminus, with the missing tail filled in from the germline J gene. The chain joins TRBV5-1 to TRBJ2-5, with 10 bases fitting TRBD2. Unmatched junction bases numbered 5, after V lost 0 bases and J lost 6 bases. The length of the CDR3 is 15 residues. In germline, CDR1 is SGHRS, CDR2 YFSETQ. CDR3 residues: CASSLGSSGGQTQYF. The sequenced part of the CDR3 DNA is TGCGCCAGCAGCTTGGGTAGTAGCGGGGGGCAGACC. Full variable domain (outside the CDR3, taken from reference TRBV5-1 and TRBJ2-5): KAGVTQTPRYLIKTRGQQVTLSCSPISGHRSVSWYQQTPGQGLQFLFEYFSETQRNKGNFPGRFSGRQFSNSRSEMNVSTLELGDSALYLCASSLGSSGGQTQYFGPGTRLLVL.

This clone turned up a few times. The sequenced fragment ends 3 residues before the CDR3 boundary, so the rest is inferred from the germline J gene. V is TRBV18 and J is TRBJ1-2, with TRBD1 as a possible D gene (5 bases). V dropped 2 bases and J dropped 0 bases, with 7 bases sitting between them. Germline V lookup: CDR1 KGHSH, CDR2 LQKENI. CDR3 length equals 14 residues. This CDR3 reads CASSPDSTNYGYTF. The CDR3 bases that were read are TGTGCCAGCTCACCAGACAGCACTAACTATGGC. The whole variable domain, remainder taken from reference TRBV18 and TRBJ1-2, is NAGVMQNPRHLVRRRGQEARLRCSPMKGHSHVYWYRQLPEEGLKFMVYLQKENIIDESGMPKERFSAEFPKEGPSILRIQQVVRGDSAAYFCASSPDSTNYGYTFGSGTRLTVV.

CDR3 DNA (partial): TGCAGCGTTGTAAGCGGGGGGTACTACAATGAG. This sequence encodes CSVVSGGYYNE. The whole CDR3 protein reads CSVVSGGYYNEQFF. The J gene is TRBJ2-1, the V gene TRBV29-1; 9 bases align to TRBD2. The read halts 3 residues ahead of the CDR3 end, with the missing end drawn from the germline J gene. V dropped 4 bases and J dropped 3; count of bases not matched to a gene: 4. The germline CDR1 and CDR2 sequences are SQVTM and ANQGSEA. CDR3 length: 14 residues.

This clone was detected many times. Coverage ceases 3 residues before the CDR3 finishes, and the germline J gene fills in the end. V is TRBV7-2 and J is TRBJ1-2; 7 bases fit TRBD1. Trimming took 3 bases from V and 2 from J; bases not matched to a gene: 3. Looked up from germline, CDR1 is SGHTA and CDR2 is FQGNSA. CDR3 length equals 14 residues. CDR3 sequence: CASSLGQPNYGYTF. The sequenced CDR3 bases are TGTGCCAGCAGCTTGGGACAGCCGAACTATGGC.

As to this clone: The read falls 3 residues short of the CDR3 end, and the missing part is taken from the germline J gene. The chain recombines TRBV19 with TRBJ2-2; 7 bases agree with TRBD1. Germline trimming cut 7 bases from V and 3 bases from J; bases unmatched to any gene: 5. The CDR3 has 14 amino acids. Germline V gene lookup returns CDR1 LNHDA and CDR2 SQIVND (reference sequence). The CDR3: CASMGRGYTGELFF. The part of the CDR3 DNA that was read is TGTGCCAGTATGGGCAGGGGGTACACCGGGGAG.

For this clone: The DNA ends 3 residues before the CDR3 does, and the rest of the CDR3 is filled in from the germline J gene. The V and J genes are TRBV7-9 and TRBJ1-4; D remains unclear. Germline CDR1 and CDR2: SEHNR and FQNEAQ (reference sequence). The CDR3 contains 15 residues. Trimming pared 3 bases from V and 6 bases from J, leaving 14 bases between. The DNA read from the CDR3 is TGTGCCAGCAGCTTGGCGACTCTCGCGGATGAAAAA. The encoded protein is CASSLATLADEK. From start to end, the CDR3 is CASSLATLADEKLFF.

There are a few counts of this clone. The read terminates 3 residues ahead of where the CDR3 ends, so the germline J gene completes it. The chain has TRBV7-2 and TRBJ1-3; 7 bases agree with TRBD1. CDR3 length: 15 residues. Germline V CDR1 and CDR2: SGHTA, FQGNSA. Trimming removed 2 bases from V and 0 bases from J; junction bases left unmatched: 1. This CDR3 reads CASSLNRGSGNTIYF. CDR3 DNA (partial): TGTGCCAGCAGCTTAAACAGGGGCTCTGGAAACACC. The entire variable domain, with the rest obtained from reference TRBV7-2 and TRBJ1-3, is as follows: GAGVSQSPSNKVTEKGKDVELRCDPISGHTALYWYRQSLGQGLEFLIYFQGNSAPDKSGLPSDRFSAERTGGSVSTLTIQRTQQEDSAVYLCASSLNRGSGNTIYFGEGSWLTVV.

This clone was counted only a few times. The CDR3 is cut off 3 residues early in the read; its end comes from the germline J gene. The V and J genes are TRBV2 and TRBJ2-2; 9 nucleotides agree with TRBD2. The CDR3 has 17 residues. The germline gives CDR1 SNHLY, CDR2 FYNNEI. V lost 9 bases and J lost 1; bases outside the gene matches: 12. The CDR3 DNA, read in part, is TGTGCCAGTACCCTTGGCGGGGGGGCCGTGAACACCGGGGAG. Residues: CASTLGGGAVNTGE. The whole CDR3 protein reads CASTLGGGAVNTGELFF.

In this sample, this clone turned up a few times. Read sequence stops 3 residues before the CDR3 end, and the germline J gene provides the missing end. The J gene is TRBJ2-5, the V gene TRBV6-4; weak D call: TRBD1 (5 bases). Germline V gives CDR1 MRHNA, CDR2 SNTAGT. V shed 2 bases and J shed 1 base, with 5 bases lying between them. CDR3 length: 13 residues. Partial CDR3 DNA: TGTGCCAGCAGTGACAGGGGCCAAGAGACC. Encoded protein: CASSDRGQET. The whole CDR3 protein reads CASSDRGQETQYF.

This clone has ten or more counts. The CDR3 goes on 3 residues after the read ends, and that part is filled in from the germline J gene. The gene calls are TRBV5-5 and TRBJ2-5; 12 bases line up with TRBD2. The germline gives CDR1 SGHKS, CDR2 YYEKEE (reference sequence). V lost 2 bases, J lost 5 bases, and 4 bases stayed unmatched. There are 15 residues in the CDR3. The CDR3 DNA, read in part, is TGTGCCAGCAGCTTAGGTCTAGCGGGGGGGGAGACC. It is translated as CASSLGLAGGET. In full, the CDR3 reads CASSLGLAGGETQYF.

As regards this clone: The read finishes 3 residues shy of the CDR3 end, and the germline J gene is used to complete it. This sequence joins TRBV20-1 and TRBJ2-1, with 11 bases identical to TRBD1. The germline V gene has CDR1 DFQATT and CDR2 SNEGSKA (reference sequence). Trimming cost V 1 base and J 4 bases; bases outside gene matches: 3. This CDR3 region has 15 residues. CDR3 sequence reads: CSARVGQGAYNEQFF. Partial CDR3 DNA: TGCAGTGCTAGAGTAGGACAGGGGGCTTACAATGAG.

As regards this clone: The sequence runs out 3 residues before the end of the CDR3; the remainder is reconstructed from the germline J gene. The chain uses TRBV6-1 and TRBJ2-2; tentative D call: TRBD2 (5 bases). CDR1 MNHNS and CDR2 SASEGT come from the germline V gene. There are 16 residues in the CDR3. Trimming shortened V by 4 bases and J by 2 bases, and 14 bases separated the two germline ends. CDR3 sequence reads: CASSGLRTYNTGELFF. The CDR3 bases that were read are TGTGCCAGCAGTGGCCTGCGGACTTATAACACCGGGGAG.

Comment on this clone: The read is 3 residues too short to cover the CDR3 end, so that end is filled in from the germline J gene. The chain employs TRBV7-6 and TRBJ2-1, with D possibly matching TRBD1 (6 bases). Trimming stripped 5 bases from V and 4 bases from J, with 12 bases between. CDR3 length equals 14 residues. Germline V lookup: CDR1 SGHVS, CDR2 FNYEAQ. The DNA read from the CDR3 is TGTGCCAGCAGCCACAGGGCTCGGTACAATGAG. This encodes CASSHRARYNE. The CDR3 as a whole reads CASSHRARYNEQFF. The variable domain in full, completed from reference TRBV7-6 and TRBJ2-1, reads GAGVSQSPRYKVTKRGQDVALRCDPISGHVSLYWYRQALGQGPEFLTYFNYEAQQDKSGLPNDRFSAERPEGSISTLTIQRTEQRDSAMYRCASSHRARYNEQFFGPGTRLTVL.

This clone has at least ten counts. Sequencing ends 3 residues short of the CDR3 end; the germline J gene provides the rest. V and J are TRBV14 and TRBJ2-5; TRBD1 aligns across 8 bases. The CDR3 is made up of 14 amino acids. Germline V gene lookup returns CDR1 SGHDN and CDR2 FVKESK. The V segment lost 6 bases and the J segment 5 bases; nucleotides outside the gene matches: 8. The covered CDR3 bases are TGTGCCAGCAGAAGGACAGGGATCACGGAGACC. It is translated as CASRRTGITET. The entire CDR3 sequence reads CASRRTGITETQYF.

Notes on this clone: The read ends 3 residues shy of where the CDR3 ends; the end is completed using the germline J gene. This chain joins TRBV13 and TRBJ1-6, with TRBD1 as a possible D gene (5 bases). Trimming took off 3 bases at V and 7 bases at J, with 25 bases between the two ends. This CDR3 contains 19 residues. Germline V CDR1 and CDR2: PRHDT, FYEKMQ (reference sequence). CDR3 bases read: TGTGCCAGCAGCTTCAATCAGTACTCCACGAGGGGTCCCAATTCACCC. This gives the protein CASSFNQYSTRGPNSP. From start to end, the CDR3 is CASSFNQYSTRGPNSPLHF.

Worth noting for this clone: The CDR3 is cut off 3 residues early in the read; its end comes from the germline J gene. This chain connects TRBV18 to TRBJ2-1; TRBD1 agrees at 7 bases. Germline trimming cut 5 bases from V and 4 bases from J; bases unmatched to any gene: 11. Per the germline V gene, CDR1 is KGHSH and CDR2 is LQKENI. This CDR3 region has 16 residues. CDR3 sequence reads: CASSLPRDSLYNEQFF. The covered CDR3 bases are TGTGCCAGCTCATTGCCCCGGGACAGCCTATACAATGAG.

This clone was counted between two and nine times. The read falls 3 residues short of the CDR3 end, and the missing part is taken from the germline J gene. This sequence joins TRBV5-1 and TRBJ2-7, with 7 bases fitting TRBD1. Trimming cost V 4 bases and J 3 bases; bases outside gene matches: 4. The CDR3 has 13 residues. The germline CDR1 and CDR2 sequences are SGHRS and YFSETQ. CDR3 bases read: TGCGCCAGCAGCGGGACAGCGAGCTACGAG. Translated, it gives CASSGTASYE. The complete CDR3 reads CASSGTASYEQYF.

The table lists this clone with many counts. Read coverage stops 3 residues before the CDR3 terminus; the germline J gene supplies the remainder. The V and J genes are TRBV5-4 and TRBJ1-2; the match to TRBD1 covers 9 bases. The germline gives CDR1 SGHNT, CDR2 YYREEE (reference sequence). The CDR3 extends over 15 amino acids. The part of the CDR3 DNA that was read is TGTGCCAGCAGCTGGGGACAGGGACGATCAAGCGGC. Translating it yields CASSWGQGRSSG. The full CDR3 protein reads CASSWGQGRSSGYTF.

This clone has a handful of counts. The CDR3 end is not reached by the read, which stops 3 residues before it; the germline J gene fills it in. The J gene is TRBJ2-7, the V gene TRBV6-1; 7 bases agree with TRBD2. Germline loops: CDR1 MNHNS, CDR2 SASEGT. The CDR3 runs 16 residues. The V and J ends lost 4 bases and 2 bases, in that order; junction bases with no gene match: 11. The part of the CDR3 DNA that was read is TGTGCCAGCAGTGCCGGCGAAGCGGGGCGCCCCTACGAG. Encoded protein: CASSAGEAGRPYE. The entire CDR3 sequence reads CASSAGEAGRPYEQYF.

Only a few counts were recorded for this clone. Read coverage stops 3 residues before the CDR3 terminus; the germline J gene supplies the remainder. The chain carries TRBV7-3 and TRBJ2-1, with 10 bases fitting TRBD2. Germline V gene lookup returns CDR1 SGHTA and CDR2 FQGTGA. This CDR3 has 16 amino acids. With V trimmed by 3 bases and J by 4 bases, 6 bases remained unmatched. CDR3 DNA, as far as it was read: TGTGCCAGCAGCTTGGGAGCGGGGGGGAAATACAATGAG. As protein: CASSLGAGGKYNE. Given in full, the CDR3 is CASSLGAGGKYNEQFF.

There are a few counts of this clone. Sequencing ends 3 residues short of the CDR3 end; the germline J gene provides the rest. V and J are TRBV19 and TRBJ2-7, with a possible D match to TRBD2 (6 bases). Germline CDR1 is LNHDA and CDR2 is SQIVND (reference sequence). The CDR3 contains 15 residues. Trimming cost V 5 bases and J 2 bases, with 16 bases left between them. The CDR3 DNA, read in part, is TGTGCCAGTAGTTGGCGACTAGGGGTGACCTACGAG. It specifies CASSWRLGVTYE. The full CDR3 protein reads CASSWRLGVTYEQYF.

For this clone: The read ends 3 residues before the CDR3 terminus; that terminus is restored from the germline J gene. The V and J genes are TRBV6-1 and TRBJ2-7; TRBD1 agrees at 12 bases. The trim removed 4 bases at V and 5 bases at J, leaving 9 bases unmatched. In germline, CDR1 is MNHNS, CDR2 SASEGT. The CDR3 is 16 amino acids. Partial CDR3 DNA: TGTGCCAGCAGTGGCAGCCCGGGACAGGGGGCCCACGAG. This encodes CASSGSPGQGAHE. The complete CDR3 sequence is CASSGSPGQGAHEQYF.

This clone has just a few counts. The CDR3 extends 3 residues past the end of the read, so its final part is completed from the germline J gene. The chain couples TRBV5-1 to TRBJ2-5; 7 positions match TRBD1. This CDR3 has 14 residues. Germline CDR1 SGHRS, CDR2 YFSETQ. Losses at the gene ends were 3 bases for V and 2 bases for J; bases not matched to a gene: 4. The CDR3 protein is CASSSRGSQETQYF. The part of the CDR3 DNA that was read is TGCGCCAGCAGCTCCAGGGGGAGTCAAGAGACC.

As concerns this clone: The read stops 3 residues short of the end of the CDR3; the missing end is completed from the germline J gene. The chain is built from TRBV20-1 and TRBJ1-4; no reliable D call. V lost 0 bases and J lost 4, with 9 bases in between. CDR3 size: 14 residues. Germline CDR1 DFQATT, CDR2 SNEGSKA (reference sequence). The part of the CDR3 DNA that was read is TGCAGTGCTAGAGAATTGGCTGGTAATGAAAAA. Translation: CSARELAGNEK. The CDR3 in full is CSARELAGNEKLFF.